The entry below describes one T cell receptor beta chain. The data were obtained in a study of T cell responses to AZD1222 COVID-19 vaccine. The V end was cut by 5 bases, the J end by 2 bases, with 9 bases between. The CDR3 loop spans 14 amino acids. The V gene's germline CDR1 is MNHEY and CDR2 SVGAGI. TCRdb's table, derived via immunoSEQ multiplex PCR, lists solely in-frame clones and lacks some. The repertoire includes about 120,000 clones, over 80% of them detected once, and 0.8% to 1.1% sits in the top ten. This chain joins TRBV6-5 and TRBJ2-2, with D possibly matching TRBD1 (6 bases). The sequencing used peripheral blood, collected on day 0 of AZD1222 vaccination. The sequence came from an adult in good health. CDR3 residues: CASSRDINTGELFF. DNA of the CDR3: TGTGCCAGCAGTCGGGACATAAACACCGGGGAGCTGTTTTTT.